The rows below give T cell receptor beta chains drawn from one sample of a study of identical twins. TCRdb re-called the 5' RACE reads with MiXCR, one entry per CDR3 protein. The sample yields roughly 710,000 distinct CDR3 sequences, around 6% seen once. Sequenced: naive T cells sorted from blood. Every receptor here comes from a man younger than 35 in good health. CDR3s leave out the opening cysteine and the closing phenylalanine or tryptophan. The D gene is left open where the match is weak.

cdr3_aa v_call d_call j_call
ASTDRRAGETQY TRBV7-2 . TRBJ2-5
ASIRSATSTDTQY TRBV28 . TRBJ2-3
ASSPNLPGLNTEAF TRBV18 . TRBJ1-1
ASRLSEETQY TRBV5-1 . TRBJ2-5
ASSPDRRETQY TRBV5-1 TRBD1 TRBJ2-5
ASSQEPIGNTEAF TRBV3-1 . TRBJ1-1
ASSQGWAIAGGTDTQY TRBV5-5 TRBD2 TRBJ2-3
ASTTPSSLWGNEQF TRBV6-2/TRBV6-3 . TRBJ2-1
ATRQGNSPLH TRBV10-3 TRBD1 TRBJ1-6
ATRRAEAF TRBV24-1 . TRBJ1-1
ASSVEDTNYGYT TRBV9 . TRBJ1-2
ASSYSEGSTEAF TRBV6-5 . TRBJ1-1
ASSPRGEAPYNEQF TRBV5-1 . TRBJ2-1
ASSHPGQNSYEQY TRBV4-2 . TRBJ2-7
ASSYRLETQY TRBV6-2/TRBV6-3 . TRBJ2-5
SALRQPDKAQH TRBV20-1 . TRBJ1-5
ASSLDRQNSPLH TRBV5-1 . TRBJ1-6
ASSEYRDTEAF TRBV25-1 . TRBJ1-1
ASSEYLGEDEQF TRBV25-1 . TRBJ2-1
SARRGRATEAF TRBV20-1 TRBD1 TRBJ1-1
SAAGLAGVLEQF TRBV20-1 TRBD2 TRBJ2-1
SVRAGRYNEQF TRBV29-1 . TRBJ2-1
ASSLEVRASSYEQY TRBV5-1 . TRBJ2-7
ASSLGPRGNQPQH TRBV12-3/TRBV12-4 . TRBJ1-5
ASSWGGNSYEQY TRBV28 TRBD2 TRBJ2-7
SARDGTSGYNEQF TRBV20-1 TRBD2 TRBJ2-1
ASSYGDPLEQY TRBV6-5 . TRBJ2-7
ASSPGPMNTEAF TRBV12-3/TRBV12-4 . TRBJ1-1
ASSLAGTSGRIGEQF TRBV5-1 TRBD2 TRBJ2-1
ASSQGPSYNEQF TRBV2 . TRBJ2-1
SVRSSADTQY TRBV29-1 . TRBJ2-3
ASSRHPSSYNSPLH TRBV14 . TRBJ1-6
ASSYEVAGTYNEQF TRBV6-2/TRBV6-3 TRBD2 TRBJ2-1
SARDRTGVPDTQY TRBV20-1 TRBD1 TRBJ2-3
ASSLDRSLTDTQY TRBV5-1 . TRBJ2-3
ASSLEGLAGPDEQF TRBV5-1 TRBD2 TRBJ2-1
ASSQRGGEGTEAF TRBV4-2 . TRBJ1-1
SGRGLVNTGELF TRBV29-1 TRBD1 TRBJ2-2
ATSREARGETQY TRBV15 . TRBJ2-5
ASRSTAYEQY TRBV12-3/TRBV12-4 . TRBJ2-7
ASSQRTVSYNEQF TRBV3-1 . TRBJ2-1
ATSEAGREQF TRBV24-1 TRBD2 TRBJ2-1
ASRDPGHSPLH TRBV27 . TRBJ1-6
ASSHGEGLAAYEQY TRBV14 TRBD2 TRBJ2-7
ASSQGTATEAF TRBV3-1 TRBD1 TRBJ1-1
ASRGATAYGYT TRBV6-1 . TRBJ1-2
ASKEPRGNEQF TRBV6-2/TRBV6-3 . TRBJ2-1
ASSPGTSRRDTQY TRBV7-2 TRBD2 TRBJ2-3
SAVPDPGTDTQY TRBV20-1 . TRBJ2-3
ASSSGGSQETQY TRBV5-6 . TRBJ2-5
ASSPGQIGEQF TRBV7-2 . TRBJ2-1
ASGGQRPYEQY TRBV7-6 TRBD1 TRBJ2-7
ASSQDSWGSEAF TRBV4-1 . TRBJ1-1
SAMEYNEQF TRBV20-1 . TRBJ2-1
AWSPSGGYEAF TRBV30 TRBD1 TRBJ1-1
AWSMRGLNSPLH TRBV30 TRBD1 TRBJ1-6
ASSRTGVRQPQH TRBV3-1 TRBD1 TRBJ1-5
ASSLIDRTDTQY TRBV27 . TRBJ2-3
ASLVRYGYT TRBV27 . TRBJ1-2